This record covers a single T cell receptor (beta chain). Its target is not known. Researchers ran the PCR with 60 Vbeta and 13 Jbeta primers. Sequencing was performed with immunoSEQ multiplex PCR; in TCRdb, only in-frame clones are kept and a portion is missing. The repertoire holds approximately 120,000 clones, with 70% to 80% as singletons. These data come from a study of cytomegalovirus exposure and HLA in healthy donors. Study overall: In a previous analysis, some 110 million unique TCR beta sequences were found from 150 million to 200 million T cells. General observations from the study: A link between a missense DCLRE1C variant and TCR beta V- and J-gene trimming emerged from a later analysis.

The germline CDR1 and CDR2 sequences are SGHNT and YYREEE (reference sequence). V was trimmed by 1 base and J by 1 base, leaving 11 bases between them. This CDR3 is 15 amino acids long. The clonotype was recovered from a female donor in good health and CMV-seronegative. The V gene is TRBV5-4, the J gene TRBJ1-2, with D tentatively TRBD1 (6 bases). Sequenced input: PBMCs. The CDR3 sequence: CASSLLRQDNYGYTF. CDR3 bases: TGTGCCAGCAGCTTGTTACGACAGGATAACTATGGCTACACCTTC.